What follows are 23 T cell receptor beta chains derived from one specimen sequenced in a study of blood T cell repertoires in COVID-19. The repertoire was sequenced with immunoSEQ multiplex PCR; TCRdb's copy has only in-frame clones and lacks some. This sample has 250,000 to 350,000 clones, with nearly 90% found just once. The specimen sequenced was PBMCs or T cells enriched from blood (not recorded which). The source is a woman aged 18-29 years with acute COVID-19.

This clone was detected only a few times. The rearrangement uses TRBV11-2 and TRBJ1-3, with 7 bases identical to TRBD1. Germline V gene lookup returns CDR1 SGHAT and CDR2 FQNNGV. The V and J ends lost 5 bases and 4 bases, in that order; junction bases with no gene match: 2. This CDR3 is 13 amino acids long. CDR3 loop: CASSEQGGNTIYF. The CDR3 DNA reads as TGTGCCAGCAGCGAACAGGGGGGAAACACCATATATTTT. The full variable domain, rest sourced from reference TRBV11-2 and TRBJ1-3, is EAGVAQSPRYKIIEKRQSVAFWCNPISGHATLYWYQQILGQGPKLLIQFQNNGVVDDSQLPKDRFSAERLKGVDSTLKIQPAKLEDSAVYLCASSEQGGNTIYFGEGSWLTVV.

The chain is built from TRBV7-8 and TRBJ2-2; 7 bases are a match to TRBD2. Trimming took 0 bases from V and 4 from J; bases not matched to a gene: 5. The germline CDR1 and CDR2 sequences are SGHVS and FQNEAQ. The CDR3 runs to 16 residues. CDR3 loop: CASSLAYGGSTGELFF. In nucleotides, the CDR3 is TGTGCCAGCAGCTTAGCGTATGGCGGGAGCACCGGGGAGCTGTTTTTT.

The chain uses TRBV7-9 and TRBJ2-1; unclear D gene. Trimming took 5 bases from V and 0 from J, leaving 11 bases between them. This CDR3 spans 15 amino acids. Looked up from germline, CDR1 is SEHNR and CDR2 is FQNEAQ (reference sequence). The CDR3 region is CASSPRLSSYNEQFF. CDR3 sequence (DNA): TGTGCCAGCAGCCCCCGCCTGAGCTCCTACAATGAGCAGTTCTTC.

The chain combines TRBV7-6 with TRBJ2-3; 12 nucleotides match TRBD1. Germline CDR1 is SGHVS and CDR2 is FNYEAQ. With V trimmed by 3 bases and J by 6 bases, 7 bases remained unmatched. The CDR3 totals 16 residues. CDR3 nucleotides: TGTGCCAGCAGCTTGGGGACAGGGGGCGAGGAGGATACGCAGTATTTT. Amino acids: CASSLGTGGEEDTQYF.

This chain links TRBV5-1 with TRBJ2-2, with D tentatively TRBD1 (5 bases). V lost 4 bases and J 6 bases, leaving 10 bases between the germline ends. From germline, CDR1 is SGHRS and CDR2 YFSETQ. This CDR3 is built from 13 residues. CDR3 protein: CASSPGWSGELFF. In DNA form, the CDR3 reads TGCGCCAGCAGCCCAGGGTGGTCCGGGGAGCTGTTTTTT.

The chain recombines TRBV25-1 with TRBJ1-2; 12 positions agree with TRBD1. Trimming at V came to 3 bases and at J to 4 bases, leaving 3 bases not matched to a gene. CDR1 and CDR2 (germline): MGHDK, SYGVNS. CDR3 length equals 15 residues. The CDR3 sequence: CASSEGQGALYGYTF. The DNA for the CDR3 is TGTGCCAGCAGTGAGGGACAGGGGGCCCTCTATGGCTACACCTTC.

The V call is TRBV28, the J call TRBJ1-1; weak D call: TRBD1 (5 bases). The CDR3 has 15 amino acids. The germline V and J ends were trimmed by 6 bases and 3 bases, with 17 bases remaining between them. Per the germline V gene, CDR1 is MDHEN and CDR2 is SYDVKM. The chain's CDR3 is CASRGGASYYTEAFF. Here the CDR3 DNA reads TGTGCCAGCAGGGGGGGAGCATCCTACTACACTGAAGCTTTCTTT.

This chain connects TRBV24-1 to TRBJ2-7; D perhaps matches TRBD2 (5 bases). Germline V gene sequence: CDR1 KGHDR, CDR2 SFDVKD. V was cut by 3 bases and J by 2 bases, with 10 bases left in between. The CDR3 loop spans 14 amino acids. CDR3 in amino acids: CATSDPGKAYEQYF. The CDR3 DNA is TGTGCCACCAGTGATCCGGGGAAAGCCTACGAGCAGTACTTC.

The V and J genes are TRBV28 and TRBJ1-5, with 8 bases identical to TRBD1. V lost 4 bases and J lost 7; bases outside the gene matches: 3. Germline CDR1 and CDR2: MDHEN and SYDVKM. The length of the CDR3 is 13 residues. The CDR3 DNA reads TGTGCCAGCAGTTACAGGGGGGAACAGCCCCAGCATTTT. This encodes CASSYRGEQPQHF. Using reference TRBV28 and TRBJ1-5 for the parts outside the CDR3, the full variable domain is DVKVTQSSRYLVKRTGEKVFLECVQDMDHENMFWYRQDPGLGLRLIYFSYDVKMKEKGDIPEGYSVSREKKERFSLILESASTNQTSMYLCASSYRGEQPQHFGDGTRLSIL.

The chain uses TRBV6-5 and TRBJ2-7; a possible D gene is TRBD2 (5 bases). Per the germline V gene, CDR1 is MNHEY and CDR2 is SVGAGI. The CDR3 runs to 10 residues. Trimming removed 4 bases at V and 7 bases at J, with 5 bases between. CDR3 bases: TGTGCCAGCAGTTCGGGGGAGCAGTACTTC. Its protein is CASSSGEQYF.

The CDR3 loop is CASRSGSYNEQFF. The CDR3 region has the DNA TGTGCCAGCAGAAGCGGTTCCTACAATGAGCAGTTCTTC. The rearrangement uses TRBV9 and TRBJ2-1, with D maybe TRBD2 (5 bases). Per germline, CDR1 SGDLS and CDR2 YYNGEE. This CDR3 region has 13 residues. V lost 5 bases, J lost 1 base, and 7 bases lay in between.

This chain connects TRBV20-1 to TRBJ2-7; D is unclear. The CDR3 is made up of 13 amino acids. V was trimmed by 3 bases and J by 3 bases, leaving 12 bases between them. Germline lookup yields CDR1 DFQATT and CDR2 SNEGSKA (reference sequence). The CDR3 DNA reads TGCAGTGCTAGTCATGGGCTCCTCTACGAGCAGTACTTC. It encodes CSASHGLLYEQYF.

This sequence joins TRBV28 and TRBJ2-1; 9 bases fit TRBD2. From germline, CDR1 is MDHEN and CDR2 SYDVKM. The CDR3 runs to 15 residues. J lost 9 bases, V lost 5 bases, and 11 bases had no gene match. CDR3 loop: CASSTPSGKGSEQFF. The CDR3 coding sequence is TGTGCCAGCAGTACCCCTAGCGGGAAGGGCAGTGAGCAGTTCTTC.

The rearrangement joins TRBV29-1 to TRBJ1-2; 10 positions agree with TRBD1. J gave up 10 bases and V 7 bases, and 6 bases lay outside the gene matches. Germline-derived CDR1 and CDR2 are SQVTM and ANQGSEA. This CDR3 is 11 amino acids long. In DNA form, the CDR3 reads TGCAGCGACTTAGGACAGGGGGTCTACACCTTC. Its translation is CSDLGQGVYTF.

The V call is TRBV29-1, the J call TRBJ2-1, with 11 bases identical to TRBD2. After removal of 1 base from V and 8 bases from J, the junction contained 10 bases not matched to a gene. Germline CDR1 is SQVTM and CDR2 is ANQGSEA. The CDR3 is made up of 16 amino acids. The CDR3 DNA follows: TGCAGCGTTGAAGCCGGTAGCGGGAGGGGCTCGGATGAGCAGTTCTTC. This translates into CSVEAGSGRGSDEQFF.

The chain uses TRBV6-5 and TRBJ2-7; 10 positions match TRBD2. Trimming removed 10 bases from V and 3 bases from J; junction bases left unmatched: 6. CDR3 size: 13 residues. Germline lookup yields CDR1 MNHEY and CDR2 SVGAGI. The CDR3 nucleotides are TGTGCCACCCTAGCGGGAGACCTCTACGAGCAGTACTTC. It encodes CATLAGDLYEQYF.

V and J are TRBV11-2 and TRBJ2-3; D remains ambiguous. Trimming took off 1 base at V and 0 bases at J, with 8 bases between the two ends. CDR3 length: 15 residues. CDR1 SGHAT and CDR2 FQNNGV come from the germline V gene. The DNA of the CDR3 is TGTGCCAGCAGCTTAGGGCAGTCTAGCACAGATACGCAGTATTTT. As protein: CASSLGQSSTDTQYF.

This chain uses TRBV5-4 with TRBJ2-1; 8 nucleotides agree with TRBD1. CDR1 SGHNT and CDR2 YYREEE come from the germline V gene (reference sequence). The CDR3 has 14 amino acids. V lost 2 bases to trimming and J lost 7 bases; unmatched junction nucleotides: 5. In DNA, the CDR3 is TGTGCCAGCAGCTTCGGACAGGGAAAGAATGAGCAGTTCTTC. Residues: CASSFGQGKNEQFF. Together with reference TRBV5-4 and TRBJ2-1, the CDR3 gives the full variable domain: ETGVTQSPTHLIKTRGQQVTLRCSSQSGHNTVSWYQQALGQGPQFIFQYYREEENGRGNFPPRFSGLQFPNYSSELNVNALELDDSALYLCASSFGQGKNEQFFGPGTRLTVL.

This clone has only one observation. The chain employs TRBV19 and TRBJ1-6, with D perhaps matching TRBD1 (5 bases). V was trimmed by 7 bases and J by 4 bases, leaving 17 bases between them. There are 16 residues in the CDR3. Germline V gene lookup returns CDR1 LNHDA and CDR2 SQIVND (reference sequence). This CDR3 reads CASTRSGGIYNSPLHF. The DNA for the CDR3 is TGTGCCAGTACCCGCTCCGGGGGGATTTATAATTCACCCCTCCACTTT.

V gene TRBV5-6 combines with J gene TRBJ2-3; 14 nucleotides line up with TRBD2. The ends lost 2 bases at V and 14 bases at J; junction bases unmatched: 1. The CDR3 length is 12 residues. Germline assignment: CDR1 SGHDT and CDR2 YYEEEE. In DNA form, the CDR3 reads TGTGCCAGCAGCTTAGGACTAGCGGGAGGGTATTTT. Its protein product is CASSLGLAGGYF.

The CDR3 coding sequence is TGCGCCAGCAGCCGTGGACTAGCGGGAGGGCCGGGAGAGACCCAGTACTTC. It encodes CASSRGLAGGPGETQYF. The V gene is TRBV5-1, the J gene TRBJ2-5, with 15 positions matching TRBD2. The CDR3 extends over 17 amino acids. Germline V lookup: CDR1 SGHRS, CDR2 YFSETQ. V lost 4 bases, J lost 4 bases, and 8 bases stayed unmatched.

The table lists this clone with a count of one. The sample contains more than one DNA sequence encoding this CDR3. This sequence joins TRBV5-1 and TRBJ2-5; 9 positions match TRBD1. J was trimmed by 2 bases and V by 4 bases; bases with no gene match: 3. The germline V gene encodes CDR1 SGHRS and CDR2 YFSETQ. CDR3 length equals 14 residues. CDR3 sequence reads: CASSPGQGQETQYF. The CDR3 region has the DNA TGCGCCAGCAGCCCGGGACAGGGACAAGAGACCCAGTACTTC. Combining the CDR3 with reference TRBV5-1 and TRBJ2-5 gives the whole variable domain KAGVTQTPRYLIKTRGQQVTLSCSPISGHRSVSWYQQTPGQGLQFLFEYFSETQRNKGNFPGRFSGRQFSNSRSEMNVSTLELGDSALYLCASSPGQGQETQYFGPGTRLLVL.

This clone has just one count. This rearrangement joins TRBV6-5 to TRBJ1-1; 7 positions match TRBD1. Looked up from germline, CDR1 is MNHEY and CDR2 is SVGAGI. With 2 bases clipped from V and 4 bases from J, the junction kept 10 bases outside the gene matches. The CDR3 length is 16 residues. The CDR3 sequence: CASSYQGAGGITEAFF. The CDR3 region has the DNA TGTGCCAGCAGTTACCAGGGAGCAGGGGGGATCACTGAAGCTTTCTTT.